This T cell receptor (beta chain) comes out of a study of blood T cell repertoires in COVID-19. At the level of the study: COVID-19 samples, acute and convalescent, were from the United States, Italy and Spain. The cDNA or gDNA used as material had been derived from T cells, B-cell-depleted T cells, or PBMCs.

This CDR3 region has 15 residues. The V gene lost 6 bases and the J gene lost 6 bases, with 20 bases spanning the gap. Germline lookup yields CDR1 ENHRY and CDR2 SYGVKD. Per the authors' pipeline: Using reference gene primer amplification, nucleated cell counts were estimated. Sequenced by immunoSEQ multiplex PCR; TCRdb stores in-frame clones only, minus some. V and J calls and clone size are given by that table; D and trimming were obtained from the DNA. The sample lists approximately 94,000 clones; more than 70% were seen once. This clonotype was obtained from a woman at least 80 years old with active COVID-19. V is TRBV10-3 and J is TRBJ1-2; D gene uncertain. Sequences were obtained from peripheral blood. Written as DNA, the CDR3 is TGTGCCATCAGCGGGAATCTCCGACACGATAATGGCTACACCTTC. As protein: CAISGNLRHDNGYTF.